This entry concerns a single TCR beta chain. No antigen is known for it. The data derive from a study of T cell responses to AZD1222 COVID-19 vaccine. Whole-study results and caveats: Baseline antibody screening turned up just six or seven seropositive AZD1222 recipients. After the peak T cell response, and only then, were repertoires sampled.

Method: immunoSEQ multiplex PCR; TCRdb's copy keeps in-frame clones and lacks some. In the table there are 130,000 or so clones, roughly 90% of which are singletons. Germline V gives CDR1 KGHSH, CDR2 LQKENI. This CDR3 is 17 amino acids long. The trim removed 5 bases at V and 2 bases at J, leaving 14 bases unmatched. Sequenced material: peripheral blood, taken 28 days after the second dose of the MenACWY control vaccine. This chain connects TRBV18 to TRBJ2-5, with 7 bases matching TRBD2. This TCR derives from an adult who received the MenACWY meningococcal vaccine as a control. The CDR3 DNA sequence: TGTGCCAGCTCATCCCCGTCGGCCAGCGGGGATCAAGAGACCCAGTACTTC. Amino acid sequence: CASSSPSASGDQETQYF.